The next 19 T cell receptor beta chains were all read from a single sample in a study of blood T cells in healthy people across ages. A second PCR, run for roughly 7 to 11 cycles, used a sample-barcoded 5' primer plus a J-beta primer mix. TCRdb analysed the 5' RACE reads with MiXCR anew, one entry per CDR3 protein. The profile shows about 1 million distinct CDR3 sequences, 45% of them singletons. The sequenced sample was blood. All receptors derive from a woman aged 55-70 years in good health.

This clonotype was picked up a small number of times. The J gene is TRBJ1-5, the V gene TRBV12-3 or TRBV12-4; TRBD1 agrees at 9 bases. The CDR3 length is 15 residues. The V and J ends lost 8 bases and 4 bases, in that order; junction bases with no gene match: 9. The CDR3 nucleotides are TGTGCCAGCGCCCGGGCGGGACAGGGTAATCAGCCCCAGCATTTT. Its protein product is CASARAGQGNQPQHF.

The V gene is TRBV2, the J gene TRBJ2-4; 9 bases fit TRBD2. The CDR3 contains 14 residues. Per the germline V gene, CDR1 is SNHLY and CDR2 is FYNNEI. V was pared by 3 bases and J by 13 bases, with 10 bases of the junction left unmatched. CDR3 DNA: TGTGCCAGCAGTGATGCTAGCGGGAAGAATGAGCAGTACTTC. As protein: CASSDASGKNEQYF.

This clonotype has a count of ten or more. The chain recombines TRBV5-1 with TRBJ2-1; tentative D call: TRBD1 (6 bases). V lost 0 bases and J lost 4, with 17 bases in between. Germline CDR1 reads SGHRS; CDR2 reads YFSETQ. This CDR3 spans 17 amino acids. CDR3 region: CASSLDSDSPKYNEQFF. CDR3 nucleotide sequence: TGCGCCAGCAGCTTGGATTCGGACAGCCCAAAATACAATGAGCAGTTCTTC.

This clonotype was seen only a few times. The chain has TRBV14 and TRBJ2-3, with a possible D match to TRBD2 (6 bases). V was shortened by 0 bases and J by 2 bases, with 12 bases between the two germline ends. Germline V gives CDR1 SGHDN, CDR2 FVKESK. This CDR3 is 16 amino acids long. CDR3 amino acids: CASSQDPGVNTDTQYF. CDR3 sequence (DNA): TGTGCCAGCAGCCAAGACCCGGGAGTAAACACAGATACGCAGTATTTT.

The chain is built from TRBV5-5 and TRBJ1-2; D ambiguous. Looked up from germline, CDR1 is SGHKS and CDR2 is YYEKEE (reference sequence). V dropped 0 bases and J dropped 1 base, with 13 bases sitting between them. This CDR3 comprises 16 residues. The CDR3 DNA follows: TGTGCCAGCAGCTTGGGTTGGCTCGGGCTTAACTATGGCTACACCTTC. This encodes CASSLGWLGLNYGYTF.

The chain is built from TRBV2 and TRBJ2-2; D may be TRBD1 or TRBD2 (6 bases each). V was shortened by 6 bases and J by 4 bases, with 15 bases between the two germline ends. Germline assignment: CDR1 SNHLY and CDR2 FYNNEI. CDR3 size: 15 residues. The CDR3 reads CASSLRGQSTGELFF. In DNA, the CDR3 is TGTGCCAGCAGCCTCCGGGGGCAGAGCACCGGGGAGCTGTTTTTT.

This clonotype has just a few counts. The V and J genes are TRBV9 and TRBJ1-1; perhaps TRBD1 as D (5 bases). The CDR3 extends over 13 amino acids. Germline lookup yields CDR1 SGDLS and CDR2 YYNGEE. V lost 2 bases and J lost 8, with 13 bases in between. In nucleotides, the CDR3 is TGTGCCAGCAGCGTCCGTTTGAACAGGGAAGCTTTCTTT. Translation gives CASSVRLNREAFF.

Only a few counts were recorded for this clonotype. The chain couples TRBV7-9 to TRBJ2-1; 10 bases map to TRBD2. Germline CDR1 reads SEHNR; CDR2 reads FQNEAQ (reference sequence). The V segment lost 0 bases and the J segment 4 bases; nucleotides outside the gene matches: 6. The CDR3 totals 17 residues. This CDR3 is CASSLAASGREYNEQFF. The CDR3, as DNA: TGTGCCAGCAGCTTAGCGGCTAGCGGGAGAGAATACAATGAGCAGTTCTTC.

This clonotype was seen a few times. This chain links TRBV5-1 with TRBJ1-1; 8 bases match TRBD1. This CDR3 has 14 amino acids. After removal of 5 bases from V and 8 bases from J, the junction contained 11 bases not matched to a gene. Per germline, CDR1 SGHRS and CDR2 YFSETQ. CDR3 in amino acids: CASRRDGQGSEAFF. The CDR3 DNA sequence: TGCGCCAGCAGGCGCGACGGACAGGGCTCCGAAGCTTTCTTT.

Only a few counts were recorded for this clonotype. The genes are TRBV24-1 and TRBJ2-7; 15 bases line up with TRBD2. Germline values: CDR1 KGHDR, CDR2 SFDVKD. J gave up 4 bases and V 3 bases, and 3 bases lay outside the gene matches. This CDR3 is built from 16 residues. CDR3 sequence reads: CATSDGLAGGLYEQYF. CDR3 DNA sequence: TGTGCCACCAGTGATGGACTAGCGGGAGGGCTTTACGAGCAGTACTTC.

This rearrangement joins TRBV6-2 or TRBV6-3 to TRBJ2-1; no definite D call. The ends were cut back, 10 bases at V and 10 bases at J, with 20 bases in the middle. The CDR3 is 13 amino acids. Germline V gene lookup returns CDR1 MNHEY and CDR2 SVGEGT. The CDR3, as DNA: TGTGCCACAGGATCGGCGCTCTTCTACGAGCAGTTCTTC. It translates to CATGSALFYEQFF.

This chain uses TRBV2 with TRBJ1-2; D is unclear. V lost 4 bases and J lost 0, with 12 bases in between. CDR1 is SNHLY and CDR2 is FYNNEI in the germline V gene. The CDR3 sequence is 15 residues long. The CDR3 coding sequence is TGTGCCAGCAGTGTCGGGGTGGTAACTAACTATGGCTACACCTTC. Translation: CASSVGVVTNYGYTF. Drawing the rest from reference TRBV2 and TRBJ1-2, the complete variable domain is EPEVTQTPSHQVTQMGQEVILRCVPISNHLYFYWYRQILGQKVEFLVSFYNNEISEKSEIFDDQFSVERPDGSNFTLKIRSTKLEDSAMYFCASSVGVVTNYGYTFGSGTRLTVV.

This chain connects TRBV3-1 to TRBJ2-1; TRBD2 matches at 9 bases. V lost 1 base, J lost 8 bases, and 9 bases stayed unmatched. Germline assignment: CDR1 LGHDT and CDR2 YNNKEL (reference sequence). This CDR3 comprises 16 residues. CDR3 sequence reads: CASSQVGLARGYEQFF. For the CDR3, the DNA is TGTGCCAGCAGCCAAGTCGGACTAGCGAGGGGCTATGAGCAGTTCTTC.

This chain links TRBV28 with TRBJ2-7; no firm D call. Trimming shortened V by 4 bases and J by 2 bases, and 15 bases separated the two germline ends. CDR1 is MDHEN, CDR2 SYDVKM, per germline. CDR3 length equals 15 residues. The CDR3 DNA follows: TGTGCCAGCAGTTCCCCCAGGAGTTGGACCTACGAGCAGTACTTC. It yields the protein CASSSPRSWTYEQYF. The full variable domain, rest sourced from reference TRBV28 and TRBJ2-7, is DVKVTQSSRYLVKRTGEKVFLECVQDMDHENMFWYRQDPGLGLRLIYFSYDVKMKEKGDIPEGYSVSREKKERFSLILESASTNQTSMYLCASSSPRSWTYEQYFGPGTRLTVT.

V usage is TRBV18 and J usage is TRBJ2-1, with TRBD2 matching 7 bases. The J call may be incorrect, as the DNA end agrees better with TRBJ2-7. Per the germline V gene, CDR1 is KGHSH and CDR2 is LQKENI. This CDR3 has 15 amino acids. This CDR3 is CASSLAGAAYNEQYF. For the CDR3, the DNA is TGTGCCAGCTCCCTGGCGGGAGCGGCCTACAATGAGCAGTACTTC.

This clonotype was seen a handful of times. The V gene is TRBV3-1, the J gene TRBJ2-5, with TRBD1 identical over 8 bases. The germline V gene encodes CDR1 LGHDT and CDR2 YNNKEL (reference sequence). This CDR3 contains 15 residues. V lost 4 bases to trimming and J lost 4 bases; unmatched junction nucleotides: 8. CDR3 sequence reads: CASSPRQGHRETQYF. The CDR3 bases are TGTGCCAGCAGCCCCCGACAGGGGCATCGAGAGACCCAGTACTTC.

CDR3: CASKGRIRGEQYF. The DNA for the CDR3 is TGTGCCAGCAAGGGGCGGATCCGGGGGGAGCAGTACTTC. This chain connects TRBV27 to TRBJ2-4; TRBD2 matches 7 bases. The germline V gene has CDR1 MNHEY and CDR2 SMNVEV (reference sequence). Germline trimming cut 7 bases from V and 13 bases from J; bases unmatched to any gene: 13. This CDR3 spans 13 amino acids.

This clonotype was counted at least ten times. The V gene is TRBV15, the J gene TRBJ2-3; D gene uncertain. V was pared by 3 bases and J by 1 base, with 5 bases between. The germline V gene encodes CDR1 LNHNV and CDR2 YYDKDF (reference sequence). This CDR3 spans 13 amino acids. CDR3 nucleotides: TGTGCCACCAGCAGGAGACGCACAGATACGCAGTATTTT. Encoded protein: CATSRRRTDTQYF.

This clonotype was found a few times. The genes are TRBV15 and TRBJ2-1; TRBD2 agrees at 10 bases. V was clipped by 4 bases and J by 13 bases; unmatched bases: 10. Looked up from germline, CDR1 is LNHNV and CDR2 is YYDKDF (reference sequence). The CDR3 runs to 14 residues. The CDR3 sequence: CATSKTSGQETQFF. Here the CDR3 DNA reads TGTGCCACCAGCAAGACTAGCGGGCAGGAGACCCAGTTCTTC.